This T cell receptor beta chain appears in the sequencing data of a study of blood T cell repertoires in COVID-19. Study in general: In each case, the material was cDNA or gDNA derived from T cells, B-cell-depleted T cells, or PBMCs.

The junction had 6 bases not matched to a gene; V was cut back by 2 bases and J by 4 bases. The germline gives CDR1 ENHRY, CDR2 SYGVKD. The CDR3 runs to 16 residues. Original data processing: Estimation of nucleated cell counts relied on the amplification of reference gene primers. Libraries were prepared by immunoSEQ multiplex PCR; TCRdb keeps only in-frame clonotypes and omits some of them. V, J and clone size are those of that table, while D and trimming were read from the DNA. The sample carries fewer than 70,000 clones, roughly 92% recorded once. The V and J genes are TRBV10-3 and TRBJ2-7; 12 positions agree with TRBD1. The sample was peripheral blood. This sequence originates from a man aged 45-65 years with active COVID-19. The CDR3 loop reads CAISEPGTGGGYEQYF. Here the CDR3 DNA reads TGTGCCATCAGTGAGCCCGGGACAGGGGGCGGGTACGAGCAGTACTTC.